The following is a T cell receptor beta chain sequence with its context. The antigen is unknown. The V segment lost 0 bases and the J segment 4 bases; nucleotides outside the gene matches: 3. The CDR3 spans 14 residues. In germline, CDR1 is MNHNS, CDR2 SASEGT. This entry is derived from a study of beta chain features in type 1 diabetes. Broader study findings: People with Type 1 diabetes carried modestly yet significantly shorter TCRB CDR3s in all four CD4+ subsets. Still unanswered here is whether HLA type influences TCRB rearrangement. Naive, central memory and Treg TCRB repertoires appeared more alike in patients than in healthy donors.

As every portion of the isolated RNA was reverse transcribed, the sequencing read expressed TCRB transcripts. Method: immunoSEQ multiplex PCR; TCRdb's copy keeps in-frame clones and lacks some. The table lists some 660,000 clones, roughly 13% of them singletons, with 0.035% to 0.04% in the top ten. Naive, central memory, regulatory and stem cell-like memory cells within the CD4+ compartment were sorted using CD45RO/CCR7/CD25/CD127/CD95/CD27. The TCR sequence derives from a man in his late teens or twenties with type 1 diabetes. The V call is TRBV6-1, the J call TRBJ2-7; 7 bases align to TRBD2. Input material: naive CD4+ T cells from blood. The CDR3, as DNA: TGTGCCAGCAGTGAAGCGGGAGGGCGGTACGAGCAGTACTTC. It encodes CASSEAGGRYEQYF.